This T cell receptor beta chain was sequenced for a study of vaccination and CD4 T cells after COVID-19. There are 13 residues in the CDR3. Trimming removed 4 bases at V and 0 bases at J, with 6 bases between. Germline values: CDR1 ENHRY, CDR2 SYGVKD. CD4+ T cells that had been cultured provided DNA sequenced with the Oncomine TCR Beta short-read assay. TCRdb redid the calling of the PCR reads with MiXCR, one entry per CDR3 protein. The table includes about 15,000 distinct CDR3 sequences, approximately 42% detected once. In the case of this clonotype: The antigen is undetermined.

Noted treatment: approximately 11-day PBMC culture with coronavirus spike peptide pools or control peptides (ViraFEST assay). V usage is TRBV10-3 and J usage is TRBJ1-1; D is unclear. Sequenced: cultured CD4+ T cells from blood. This sequence originates from a human donor with COVID-19. CDR3 DNA: TGTGCCATCAGTGTTAGAATGAACACTGAAGCTTTCTTT. This sequence encodes CAISVRMNTEAFF.